Presented here are 26 T cell receptor beta chains from one specimen sequenced in a study of shared clonotypes between healthy human individuals (dated by TCRdb to the early 2020s). Receptors were amplified or captured by the immunoSEQ multiplex PCR assay. Imported from immuneACCESS, the table was reduced by TCRdb to in-frame sequences with V and J called. These copies leave out some clones; in studies compared against another copy, an unresolved V gene accounts for under half, and the cause of the remainder is not known. This sample is represented by approximately 2.1 million clones; 90% to 95% of them were singletons. Together, the top ten hold about 0.39% of the sample. The specimen was naive CD4+ T cells from PBMCs. The sample's cell subset or site, from its label and the paper: CD45RA+ positively selected. Receptors originate from a man between 18 and 35 years old in good health. Some clones in this sample may be carry-over from other donors' samples.

As for this clone: This sample includes further DNA sequences coding for the same CDR3. The rearrangement links TRBV9 to TRBJ2-3; D is unresolved. In germline, CDR1 is SGDLS, CDR2 YYNGEE. This CDR3 region has 15 residues. V lost 0 bases, J lost 1 base, and 9 bases lay in between. This CDR3 is CASSVAGSRTDTQYF. The CDR3 DNA reads as TGTGCCAGCAGCGTAGCTGGATCTCGCACAGATACGCAGTATTTT.

This chain links TRBV9 with TRBJ2-1; 8 bases are shared with TRBD2. This CDR3 has 16 amino acids. V dropped 0 bases and J dropped 8; count of bases not matched to a gene: 10. Germline loops: CDR1 SGDLS, CDR2 YYNGEE. This chain's CDR3 is CASSVAASGFLDEQFF. The CDR3 DNA follows: TGTGCCAGCAGCGTAGCAGCTAGCGGGTTCTTGGATGAGCAGTTCTTC.

This clone occurred once. The V and J genes are TRBV7-2 and TRBJ1-5; TRBD1 might be the D (5 bases). CDR3 size: 15 residues. Germline V CDR1 and CDR2: SGHTA, FQGNSA. V lost 4 bases and J lost 5, with 15 bases in between. The CDR3 DNA follows: TGTGCCAGCAGCTCCCGTGGGGGGGTTGATCAGCCCCAGCATTTT. Protein product: CASSSRGGVDQPQHF.

This clone was counted once. In DNA, the CDR3 is TGTGCCAGCAGGCAAAGGGGACAGGGGATCACTGAAGCTTTCTTT. It encodes CASRQRGQGITEAFF. The V call is TRBV27, the J call TRBJ1-1; 10 nucleotides align to TRBD1. Germline CDR1 and CDR2: MNHEY and SMNVEV (reference sequence). CDR3 length: 15 residues. The V segment lost 6 bases and the J segment 4 bases; nucleotides outside the gene matches: 8.

This chain connects TRBV7-7 to TRBJ2-3; D unclear. This CDR3 comprises 13 residues. Germline V gene data show CDR1 as SSHAT and CDR2 as FNYEAQ (reference sequence). V was trimmed by 4 bases and J by 0 bases, leaving 5 bases between them. CDR3 sequence (DNA): TGTGCCAGCAGCTCTCAAAGCACAGATACGCAGTATTTT. It yields the protein CASSSQSTDTQYF.

As DNA, the CDR3 is TGTGCCAGCAGCGTAGGTTCTAGCGGGTCTAGCACAGATACGCAGTATTTT. This encodes CASSVGSSGSSTDTQYF. This chain joins TRBV9 and TRBJ2-3; 8 nucleotides align to TRBD2. Germline V lookup: CDR1 SGDLS, CDR2 YYNGEE. V trimming: 0 bases; J trimming: 0 bases; junction bases outside the gene matches: 6. The CDR3 covers 17 residues.

The table lists this clone with a count of one. The V gene is TRBV15, the J gene TRBJ1-4; tentatively, D is TRBD1 (5 bases). The germline V and J ends were trimmed by 1 base and 0 bases, with 15 bases remaining between them. Germline lookup yields CDR1 LNHNV and CDR2 YYDKDF (reference sequence). This CDR3 region has 18 residues. CDR3 bases: TGTGCCACCAGCAGAGCTCCGCGTCGACAGACAACTAATGAAAAACTGTTTTTT. The encoded protein is CATSRAPRRQTTNEKLFF.

This clone was recorded once. The gene calls are TRBV7-9 and TRBJ1-4, with D tentatively TRBD1 (5 bases). V was trimmed by 2 bases and J by 7 bases, leaving 14 bases between them. Per germline, CDR1 SEHNR and CDR2 FQNEAQ (reference sequence). The CDR3 consists of 15 residues. CDR3 region: CASSLTSGGAEKLFF. In DNA, the CDR3 is TGTGCCAGCAGCTTAACGTCTGGTGGGGCTGAAAAACTGTTTTTT.

The chain has TRBV30 and TRBJ1-2, with D unresolved. The CDR3 totals 11 residues. Germline CDR1 reads GTSNPN; CDR2 reads SVGIG (reference sequence). Trimming stripped 6 bases from V and 8 bases from J, with 13 bases between. CDR3 in amino acids: CACAPKGGYTF. The CDR3 nucleotides are TGTGCCTGTGCCCCGAAAGGCGGCTACACCTTC.

CDR3 protein: CASSSGLADHNEQFF. The CDR3 DNA sequence: TGTGCCAGCAGTTCCGGACTAGCGGACCACAATGAGCAGTTCTTC. V gene TRBV6-6 combines with J gene TRBJ2-1, with TRBD2 identical over 10 bases. The CDR3 loop spans 15 amino acids. Germline V CDR1 and CDR2: MNHNY, SVGAGI (reference sequence). The V segment lost 4 bases and the J segment 5 bases; nucleotides outside the gene matches: 5.

The V call is TRBV7-9, the J call TRBJ2-1, with TRBD1 matching over 7 bases. V shed 3 bases, J shed 5 bases, and the junction held 7 bases outside the gene matches. CDR3 size: 15 residues. Germline CDR1 is SEHNR and CDR2 is FQNEAQ (reference sequence). CDR3 in amino acids: CASSFQTTGNNEQFF. CDR3 sequence (DNA): TGTGCCAGCAGCTTCCAAACGACAGGGAACAATGAGCAGTTCTTC.

The gene calls are TRBV6-4 and TRBJ2-2; TRBD1 agrees at 7 bases. Germline V CDR1 and CDR2: MRHNA, SNTAGT. V lost 6 bases, J lost 7 bases, and 8 bases stayed unmatched. The CDR3 is 14 amino acids. The CDR3 DNA is TGTGCCAGCAGCTTCACGCACAGGGGCGGGGAGCTGTTTTTT. Translating gives CASSFTHRGGELFF.

This clone was counted between two and nine times. The chain combines TRBV29-1 with TRBJ1-1; D unclear. CDR1 is SQVTM, CDR2 ANQGSEA, per germline. The CDR3 is made up of 11 amino acids. V was shortened by 6 bases and J by 7 bases, with 12 bases between the two germline ends. This chain's CDR3 is CSVASSGEAFF. The CDR3 DNA is TGCAGCGTCGCCTCCTCTGGTGAAGCTTTCTTT.

V is TRBV4-1 and J is TRBJ1-1; possibly TRBD1 for D (5 bases). CDR1 and CDR2 (germline): MGHRA, YSYEKL. The CDR3 loop spans 15 amino acids. V was cut by 0 bases and J by 5 bases, with 13 bases left in between. The CDR3: CASSQDPGGRTEAFF. The CDR3 nucleotides read TGCGCCAGCAGCCAAGATCCGGGGGGTCGAACTGAAGCTTTCTTT.

V is TRBV5-5 and J is TRBJ1-3; D gene unclear. The CDR3 sequence is 16 residues long. The V gene's germline CDR1 is SGHKS and CDR2 YYEKEE (reference sequence). Trimming left V 0 bases short and J 4 bases short, with 14 bases between. CDR3 amino acids: CASSLVTVLIGNTIYF. CDR3 DNA: TGTGCCAGCAGCTTGGTTACGGTTCTAATCGGAAACACCATATATTTT.

This chain uses TRBV7-9 with TRBJ2-5; 7 nucleotides match TRBD2. Germline-derived CDR1 and CDR2 are SEHNR and FQNEAQ (reference sequence). CDR3 length: 14 amino acids. V shed 2 bases and J 5 bases; nucleotides not matched to a gene: 5. CDR3 protein: CASSLTVGGETQYF. As DNA, the CDR3 is TGTGCCAGCAGCTTAACGGTGGGAGGGGAGACCCAGTACTTC.

The count of this clone is one. The chain joins TRBV11-2 to TRBJ2-7; 9 bases agree with TRBD1. The CDR3 consists of 15 residues. After removal of 6 bases from V and 1 base from J, the junction contained 7 bases not matched to a gene. Germline-derived CDR1 and CDR2 are SGHAT and FQNNGV. The CDR3 spells CASRGPGTGSYEQYF. CDR3 DNA sequence: TGTGCCAGCAGGGGACCCGGGACAGGGTCCTACGAGCAGTACTTC.

This sequence joins TRBV9 and TRBJ2-3; D tentatively reads TRBD1 or TRBD2 (5 bases each). From germline, CDR1 is SGDLS and CDR2 YYNGEE. V was pared by 1 base and J by 3 bases, with 15 bases between. CDR3 length equals 16 residues. This CDR3 reads CASSVNPGRGTDTQYF. CDR3 in DNA: TGTGCCAGCAGCGTAAACCCGGGACGGGGTACAGATACGCAGTATTTT.

This chain joins TRBV5-4 and TRBJ2-3, with a possible D match to TRBD1 (5 bases). The V gene's germline CDR1 is SGHNT and CDR2 YYREEE (reference sequence). The V gene lost 5 bases and the J gene lost 2 bases, with 12 bases spanning the gap. The CDR3 contains 14 residues. The CDR3 is CASRGAGNTDTQYF. Written as DNA, the CDR3 is TGTGCCAGCAGGGGCGCAGGGAACACAGATACGCAGTATTTT.

The chain links TRBV4-3 to TRBJ1-4; 9 bases map to TRBD1. This CDR3 has 15 residues. CDR1 is LGHNA, CDR2 YSLEER, per germline. With 0 bases clipped from V and 12 bases from J, the junction kept 8 bases outside the gene matches. CDR3 bases: TGCGCCAGCAGCCAAGAGGGGGGACAGGGAGGAGAACTGTTTTTT. Its protein is CASSQEGGQGGELFF.

V usage is TRBV5-6 and J usage is TRBJ1-3, with D maybe TRBD1 (6 bases). CDR1 SGHDT and CDR2 YYEEEE come from the germline V gene. The CDR3 is made up of 15 amino acids. The V end was cut by 4 bases, the J end by 4 bases, with 15 bases between. In DNA form, the CDR3 reads TGTGCCAGCAGCGGATTACAGGGAACCGGAAACACCATATATTTT. Amino acids: CASSGLQGTGNTIYF. Based on the CDR3 plus reference TRBV5-6 and TRBJ1-3, the full variable domain is DAGVTQSPTHLIKTRGQQVTLRCSPKSGHDTVSWYQQALGQGPQFIFQYYEEEERQRGNFPDRFSGHQFPNYSSELNVNALLLGDSALYLCASSGLQGTGNTIYFGEGSWLTVV.

The chain combines TRBV7-9 with TRBJ2-7, with TRBD2 identical over 11 bases. Losses at the gene ends were 6 bases for V and 0 bases for J; bases not matched to a gene: 7. This CDR3 has 16 amino acids. Germline lookup yields CDR1 SEHNR and CDR2 FQNEAQ (reference sequence). CDR3 in DNA: TGTGCCAGCAGTTTCTTAGCGGGAGGGAGCTCCTACGAGCAGTACTTC. Its protein is CASSFLAGGSSYEQYF.

V usage is TRBV7-3 and J usage is TRBJ2-1; 7 nucleotides line up with TRBD2. Germline CDR1 and CDR2: SGHTA and FQGTGA. Germline trimming cut 5 bases from V and 6 bases from J; bases unmatched to any gene: 13. CDR3 size: 16 residues. The CDR3 is CASSQGAGEFGNEQFF. The CDR3 nucleotides are TGTGCCAGCAGCCAAGGGGCGGGAGAGTTCGGCAATGAGCAGTTCTTC.

The chain carries TRBV10-1 and TRBJ2-7, with D tentatively TRBD1 (5 bases). CDR1 is WNHNN and CDR2 is SYGVQD in the germline V gene (reference sequence). The CDR3 totals 13 residues. V gave up 3 bases and J gave up 9 bases, with 15 bases separating them. For the CDR3, the DNA is TGCGCCAGCAGTGACTATCCCCAGGGTGGGCAGTACTTC. The encoded protein is CASSDYPQGGQYF.

The chain is built from TRBV5-1 and TRBJ2-7; 11 bases are shared with TRBD1. Germline V lookup: CDR1 SGHRS, CDR2 YFSETQ. V dropped 1 base and J dropped 5; count of bases not matched to a gene: 5. The CDR3 extends over 15 amino acids. CDR3 region: CASSLPRTGGNEQYF. CDR3 nucleotide sequence: TGCGCCAGCAGCTTGCCCCGGACAGGGGGCAACGAGCAGTACTTC.

This clone was seen only once. This chain's CDR3 is CASSSHDIPEAFF. The CDR3 coding sequence is TGTGCCAGCAGTTCACACGACATACCTGAAGCTTTCTTT. The genes are TRBV28 and TRBJ1-1; D gene uncertain. This CDR3 is built from 13 residues. V gave up 4 bases and J gave up 6 bases, with 12 bases separating them. Germline V gives CDR1 MDHEN, CDR2 SYDVKM.